These T cell receptor beta chains were read from a single sample in a study of PD-1 blockade in classical Hodgkin lymphoma. The protocol was immunoSEQ multiplex PCR, while the TCRdb copy is restricted to in-frame clones and leaves out a portion. The sample consists of roughly 50,000 clones, around 91% of them appearing once. Source: peripheral blood mononuclear cells (PBMCs), taken before the fourth cycle of nivolumab. These receptors were collected from a human donor with classical Hodgkin lymphoma. The CDR3 runs from the conserved cysteine through the conserved F or W. The D gene is left open where the match is weak. Where a row states a size, it is once, few, many or the class of an expanded clone; other rows omit it.

v_call: TRBV11-2; j_call: TRBJ2-6; d_call: -; clone_size: -; cdr3_nt: TGTGCCAGCAGCCTAGCCGGGGCCAACGTCCTGACTTTC; cdr3_aa: CASSLAGANVLTF
v_call: TRBV19; j_call: TRBJ2-7; d_call: -; clone_size: -; cdr3_nt: TGTGCCAGTAGTATAGCGCCTAAAAGCTCCTACGAGCAGTACTTC; cdr3_aa: CASSIAPKSSYEQYF
v_call: TRBV29-1; j_call: TRBJ2-3; d_call: -; clone_size: -; cdr3_nt: TGCAGCGTACGGGCAGATACGCAGTATTTT; cdr3_aa: CSVRADTQYF
v_call: TRBV4-1; j_call: TRBJ2-6; d_call: TRBD1; clone_size: -; cdr3_nt: TGCGCCAGCAGCCAAGTTCAGGGGGTGTGGTCTGGGGCCAACGTCCTGACTTTC; cdr3_aa: CASSQVQGVWSGANVLTF
v_call: TRBV6-6; j_call: TRBJ2-1; d_call: TRBD2; clone_size: once; cdr3_nt: TGTGCCAGCAGCCCCCCCCCGGGACTAAAGCAGTTCTTC; cdr3_aa: CASSPPPGLKQFF
v_call: TRBV1; j_call: TRBJ2-3; d_call: -; clone_size: -; cdr3_nt: TGCACCAGCAGCCAAGATAATAGAAGCGCCAGCACAGATACGCAGTATTTT; cdr3_aa: CTSSQDNRSASTDTQYF
v_call: TRBV9; j_call: TRBJ2-7; d_call: TRBD2; clone_size: -; cdr3_nt: TGTGCCAGCAGCGGACCAGTAGGACGAGCGGGGCGCTACGAGCAGTACTTC; cdr3_aa: CASSGPVGRAGRYEQYF
v_call: TRBV27; j_call: TRBJ2-5; d_call: -; clone_size: -; cdr3_nt: TGTGCCAGCAGTTTATCCCCGTCCCAAGAGACCCAGTACTTC; cdr3_aa: CASSLSPSQETQYF
v_call: TRBV28; j_call: TRBJ2-7; d_call: -; clone_size: -; cdr3_nt: TGTGCCAGCAGGTGGCTAGGGGATCGCTACGAGCAGTACTTC; cdr3_aa: CASRWLGDRYEQYF
v_call: TRBV29-1; j_call: TRBJ1-1; d_call: -; clone_size: -; cdr3_nt: TGCAGCGTTGAAGATCAGGGGTTTGGCACTGAAGCTTTCTTT; cdr3_aa: CSVEDQGFGTEAFF
v_call: TRBV2; j_call: TRBJ1-5; d_call: -; clone_size: -; cdr3_nt: TGTGCCACCACCTCAATTCGGGCGGGCAATCAGCCCCAGCATTTT; cdr3_aa: CATTSIRAGNQPQHF
v_call: TRBV27; j_call: TRBJ2-5; d_call: -; clone_size: once; cdr3_nt: TGTGCCAGCAGTTTAGGGGCCAGGGGTTTGGAGACCCAGTACTTC; cdr3_aa: CASSLGARGLETQYF
v_call: TRBV6-1; j_call: TRBJ2-6; d_call: -; clone_size: few; cdr3_nt: TGTGCCAGCAGCGGGCCAATCTCTGGGGCCAACGTCCTGACTTTC; cdr3_aa: CASSGPISGANVLTF
v_call: TRBV27; j_call: TRBJ2-5; d_call: TRBD1; clone_size: once; cdr3_nt: TGTGCCAGCAGCGAGAACGGACAGGTCCAAGAGACCCAGTACTTC; cdr3_aa: CASSENGQVQETQYF
v_call: TRBV4-1; j_call: TRBJ2-3; d_call: -; clone_size: -; cdr3_nt: TGCGCCAGCAGCCAAGATACCCACACCACAGATACGCAGTATTTT; cdr3_aa: CASSQDTHTTDTQYF
v_call: TRBV5-1; j_call: TRBJ1-3; d_call: -; clone_size: -; cdr3_nt: TGCGCCAGCACCCGGGACATTCATCAAACCCAGGACACCATATATTTT; cdr3_aa: CASTRDIHQTQDTIYF
v_call: TRBV20-1; j_call: TRBJ2-1; d_call: -; clone_size: -; cdr3_nt: TGCAGTGTGTGGGCACACAATGAGCAGTTCTTC; cdr3_aa: CSVWAHNEQFF
v_call: TRBV19; j_call: TRBJ2-7; d_call: TRBD2; clone_size: -; cdr3_nt: TGTGCCAGCCGGAGTCGCGGGAGCTCCTACGAGCAGTACTTC; cdr3_aa: CASRSRGSSYEQYF
v_call: TRBV5-4; j_call: TRBJ1-1; d_call: -; clone_size: -; cdr3_nt: TGTGCCAGCAGCTTGTGGACAGTGAACACTGAAGCTTTCTTT; cdr3_aa: CASSLWTVNTEAFF
v_call: TRBV5-1; j_call: TRBJ2-7; d_call: TRBD1; clone_size: -; cdr3_nt: TGCGCCAGCAGCCCCACAGGACAGGTTGGTTACGAGCAGTACTTC; cdr3_aa: CASSPTGQVGYEQYF
v_call: TRBV9; j_call: TRBJ1-1; d_call: -; clone_size: few; cdr3_nt: TGTGCCAGCAGCGTAGGGGGATATGGCACTGAAGCTTTCTTT; cdr3_aa: CASSVGGYGTEAFF
v_call: TRBV30; j_call: TRBJ2-6; d_call: -; clone_size: -; cdr3_nt: TGTGCCTTAACACCCCTCTCCGGCTCTGGGGCCAACGTCCTGACTTTC; cdr3_aa: CALTPLSGSGANVLTF
v_call: TRBV5-8; j_call: TRBJ1-2; d_call: TRBD1; clone_size: -; cdr3_nt: TGTGCCAGCAGCTTTCGGGCAGGGGGCTACTATGGCTACACCTTC; cdr3_aa: CASSFRAGGYYGYTF
v_call: TRBV5-1; j_call: TRBJ2-7; d_call: TRBD2; clone_size: -; cdr3_nt: TGCGCCAGCAGAAATGGGGGAGGGTTCTACGAGCAGTACTTC; cdr3_aa: CASRNGGGFYEQYF
v_call: TRBV2; j_call: TRBJ2-7; d_call: -; clone_size: -; cdr3_nt: TGTGCCAGCAGCCCTCGGGGCGGGAACTTCCCCTACGAGCAGTACTTC; cdr3_aa: CASSPRGGNFPYEQYF
v_call: TRBV9; j_call: TRBJ2-1; d_call: -; clone_size: -; cdr3_nt: TGTGCCAGCAGCGGGCAGGGAGAGCAGTTCTTC; cdr3_aa: CASSGQGEQFF
v_call: TRBV5-4; j_call: TRBJ2-7; d_call: TRBD2; clone_size: -; cdr3_nt: TGTGCCAGCAGCTTGGATCCGGGAGGCGGGTACGAGCAGTACTTC; cdr3_aa: CASSLDPGGGYEQYF
v_call: TRBV11-1; j_call: TRBJ2-7; d_call: TRBD1; clone_size: -; cdr3_nt: TGTGCCAGCAGCCCCCGGACAGGGAGTATCTACGAGCAGTACTTC; cdr3_aa: CASSPRTGSIYEQYF
v_call: TRBV29-1; j_call: TRBJ1-2; d_call: -; clone_size: -; cdr3_nt: TGCAGCGTCCGATCGGGGGGAAGTGGCTACACCTTC; cdr3_aa: CSVRSGGSGYTF
v_call: TRBV7-9; j_call: TRBJ2-3; d_call: TRBD2; clone_size: -; cdr3_nt: TGTGCCAGCAGCCTAACTAGCGGGAGGGGTTTGGATACGCAGTATTTT; cdr3_aa: CASSLTSGRGLDTQYF
v_call: TRBV29-1; j_call: TRBJ2-7; d_call: TRBD2; clone_size: -; cdr3_nt: TGCAGCGTTGTTCGGGGGGGCTACGAGCAGTACTTC; cdr3_aa: CSVVRGGYEQYF
v_call: TRBV7-2; j_call: TRBJ2-3; d_call: TRBD2; clone_size: -; cdr3_nt: TGTGCCAGCAGCTTACTAGCGGGACCGGCGACAGATACGCAGTATTTT; cdr3_aa: CASSLLAGPATDTQYF
v_call: TRBV27; j_call: TRBJ2-2; d_call: -; clone_size: -; cdr3_nt: TGTGCCAGCAGCTCGCCCCACAGGAGCGGGGAGCTGTTTTTT; cdr3_aa: CASSSPHRSGELFF
v_call: TRBV4-2; j_call: TRBJ2-5; d_call: TRBD2; clone_size: -; cdr3_nt: TGTGCCAGCAGCCAAGATAGAGGAGCGGGACGGGGGACCCAGTACTTC; cdr3_aa: CASSQDRGAGRGTQYF
v_call: TRBV10-3; j_call: TRBJ2-7; d_call: -; clone_size: -; cdr3_nt: TGTGCCATCAGTGCGACCTACGAGCAGTACTTC; cdr3_aa: CAISATYEQYF
v_call: TRBV4-1; j_call: TRBJ2-5; d_call: TRBD2; clone_size: -; cdr3_nt: TGCGCCAGCAGCCAATTCCAGACTAGCGGGAGATCTGAGACCCAGTACTTC; cdr3_aa: CASSQFQTSGRSETQYF
v_call: TRBV5-6; j_call: TRBJ2-1; d_call: -; clone_size: -; cdr3_nt: TGTGCCAGCAGCTTAGAGCCAATTGAGCAGTTCTTC; cdr3_aa: CASSLEPIEQFF
v_call: TRBV5-1; j_call: TRBJ1-2; d_call: TRBD1; clone_size: -; cdr3_nt: TGCGCCAGCAGCTTGTCAGGGGGCGCGGATGGCTACACCTTC; cdr3_aa: CASSLSGGADGYTF
v_call: TRBV7-8; j_call: TRBJ2-5; d_call: -; clone_size: -; cdr3_nt: TGTGCCAGCAGTCCTACCCAGCCCCCGGGGGAGACCCAGTACTTC; cdr3_aa: CASSPTQPPGETQYF
v_call: TRBV11-3; j_call: TRBJ2-4; d_call: -; clone_size: -; cdr3_nt: TGTGCCAGCAGCTTAACATCAAACATTCAGTACTTC; cdr3_aa: CASSLTSNIQYF